This T cell receptor beta chain was profiled in a study of shared clonotypes between healthy human individuals. Naive CD8 isolation took CD45RO-negative cells positively selected for CCR7 and excluded terminally differentiated effector memory CD45RA+ cells. All donors were Caucasian adults living in Nashville, Tennessee. Samples underwent the assay at deep level. TCRdb's copy holds only in-frame clones and misses some; the assay was immunoSEQ multiplex PCR. The profile shows millions of clones, about 93% of them singletons. Germline V gives CDR1 SGHKS, CDR2 YYEKEE (reference sequence). The CDR3 loop spans 13 amino acids. Losses at the gene ends were 3 bases for V and 7 bases for J; bases not matched to a gene: 6.

The chain uses TRBV5-5 and TRBJ2-7; 8 bases align to TRBD2. The sequenced material came from naive CD8+ T cells from PBMCs. The clonotype comes from a man aged 18-30 years in good health. Some clones in this sample may be carry-over from other donors' samples. Here the CDR3 DNA reads TGTGCCAGCAGCTCCTGGGGGACTAGTGAGCAGTACTTC. Its translation: CASSSWGTSEQYF.